The 12 T cell receptor beta chains reported below all come from one sample, sequenced in a study of OX40 agonist ivuxolimab in advanced cancers. Profiled with immunoSEQ multiplex PCR; TCRdb holds only in-frame clones, not every one. The sample shows roughly 60,000 clones, more than 80% of them seen only once. Sequences were derived from CD4+ or CD8+ T cells sorted from blood, sampled in a trial of the OX40 agonist ivuxolimab. Receptors originate from an adult with an advanced solid tumor such as melanoma, head and neck, liver or kidney cancer.

The chain is built from TRBV5-1 and TRBJ2-7; maybe TRBD2 (6 bases). The germline V gene has CDR1 SGHRS and CDR2 YFSETQ. V was shortened by 1 base and J by 5 bases, with 13 bases between the two germline ends. The CDR3 covers 14 residues. The CDR3 region has the DNA TGCGCCAGCAGCTTGTATATGGGGAGGAACGAGCAGTACTTC. As protein: CASSLYMGRNEQYF.

This clone was seen only once. V gene TRBV6-6 combines with J gene TRBJ2-5, with unresolved D. Germline CDR1 reads MNHNY; CDR2 reads SVGAGI (reference sequence). The CDR3 has 11 residues. V was cut by 6 bases and J by 1 base, with 3 bases left in between. Here the CDR3 reads CASRTQETQYF. CDR3 DNA sequence: TGTGCCAGCAGGACCCAAGAGACCCAGTACTTC.

V and J are TRBV28 and TRBJ2-7; possibly TRBD2 for D (6 bases). CDR1 is MDHEN, CDR2 SYDVKM, per germline. The length of the CDR3 is 17 residues. The ends were cut back, 4 bases at V and 7 bases at J, with 26 bases in the middle. The CDR3 region is CASSSNRGSALWREQYF. The DNA for the CDR3 is TGTGCCAGCAGTTCTAATCGGGGGAGCGCCCTATGGAGGGAGCAGTACTTC.

The rearrangement joins TRBV6-1 to TRBJ1-3, with D maybe TRBD1 (5 bases). This CDR3 spans 18 amino acids. V shed 3 bases and J shed 0 bases, with 18 bases lying between them. CDR1 and CDR2 from the germline V gene are MNHNS and SASEGT. In nucleotides, the CDR3 is TGTGCCAGCAGTGACACACTTAGGGCAGGGACCTCTGGAAACACCATATATTTT. It yields the protein CASSDTLRAGTSGNTIYF.

The V gene is TRBV6-6, the J gene TRBJ2-1, with TRBD2 matching 8 bases. J was trimmed by 3 bases and V by 5 bases; bases with no gene match: 9. The germline V gene encodes CDR1 MNHNY and CDR2 SVGAGI (reference sequence). The CDR3 totals 16 residues. CDR3 DNA: TGTGCCAGCAGTCCCATTAAGCGGGAGAGCTACAATGAGCAGTTCTTC. Translating it yields CASSPIKRESYNEQFF.

V and J are TRBV7-8 and TRBJ2-1; D is perhaps TRBD2 (5 bases). The germline V gene encodes CDR1 SGHVS and CDR2 FQNEAQ. V dropped 5 bases and J dropped 10 bases, with 15 bases sitting between them. CDR3 length: 13 residues. Here the CDR3 DNA reads TGTGCCAGCAGCACGGGATCGAAGAGAGAGCAGTTCTTC. Its translation: CASSTGSKREQFF.

The chain carries TRBV28 and TRBJ2-5, with a tentative D call TRBD1 (6 bases). The V gene lost 2 bases and the J gene lost 4 bases, with 11 bases spanning the gap. The CDR3 spans 14 residues. Germline assignment: CDR1 MDHEN and CDR2 SYDVKM. The CDR3 is CASSLAGVVETQYF. The CDR3 nucleotides are TGTGCCAGCAGTTTAGCAGGGGTCGTAGAGACCCAGTACTTC.

This chain uses TRBV11-2 with TRBJ2-5, with TRBD2 matching 7 bases. The CDR3 is 16 residues long. With V trimmed by 1 base and J by 1 base, 6 bases remained unmatched. Germline lookup yields CDR1 SGHAT and CDR2 FQNNGV. In nucleotides, the CDR3 is TGTGCCAGCAGCTTAGTTATGAGGGAGGGCCAAGAGACCCAGTACTTC. Its translation: CASSLVMREGQETQYF.

This clone occurred a few times. The chain employs TRBV28 and TRBJ2-7; 8 positions match TRBD1. The trim removed 7 bases at V and 6 bases at J, leaving 11 bases unmatched. Germline V CDR1 and CDR2: MDHEN, SYDVKM. CDR3 length: 14 residues. CDR3 DNA sequence: TGTGCCAGCACCTGGACAGGGACCCTGGGCGAGCAGTACTTC. Translated, it gives CASTWTGTLGEQYF.

V is TRBV11-2 and J is TRBJ2-1, with 10 positions matching TRBD2. The CDR3 loop spans 16 amino acids. With V trimmed by 1 base and J by 7 bases, 7 bases remained unmatched. CDR1 is SGHAT, CDR2 FQNNGV, per germline. CDR3 nucleotide sequence: TGTGCCAGCAGCTTAGTGGCTAGCGGGAGCGGAAATGAGCAGTTCTTC. Its translation: CASSLVASGSGNEQFF. Full variable domain (remainder filled in from reference TRBV11-2 and TRBJ2-1): EAGVAQSPRYKIIEKRQSVAFWCNPISGHATLYWYQQILGQGPKLLIQFQNNGVVDDSQLPKDRFSAERLKGVDSTLKIQPAKLEDSAVYLCASSLVASGSGNEQFFGPGTRLTVL.

The chain is built from TRBV6-5 and TRBJ1-5, with D perhaps matching TRBD1 (5 bases). The CDR3 consists of 14 residues. The V gene's germline CDR1 is MNHEY and CDR2 SVGAGI. The V gene lost 2 bases and the J gene lost 7 bases, with 12 bases spanning the gap. The CDR3 loop is CASSYGQGGQPQHF. The CDR3 DNA is TGTGCCAGCAGTTACGGGCAGGGAGGGCAGCCCCAGCATTTT.

CDR3 sequence: CASSFGGSEETQYF. The CDR3 region has the DNA TGTGCCAGCAGCTTCGGGGGGTCGGAGGAGACCCAGTACTTC. The chain combines TRBV7-3 with TRBJ2-5, with 7 nucleotides matching TRBD2. Trimming at V came to 3 bases and at J to 5 bases, leaving 6 bases not matched to a gene. The CDR3 loop spans 14 amino acids. Germline V gene data show CDR1 as SGHTA and CDR2 as FQGTGA.